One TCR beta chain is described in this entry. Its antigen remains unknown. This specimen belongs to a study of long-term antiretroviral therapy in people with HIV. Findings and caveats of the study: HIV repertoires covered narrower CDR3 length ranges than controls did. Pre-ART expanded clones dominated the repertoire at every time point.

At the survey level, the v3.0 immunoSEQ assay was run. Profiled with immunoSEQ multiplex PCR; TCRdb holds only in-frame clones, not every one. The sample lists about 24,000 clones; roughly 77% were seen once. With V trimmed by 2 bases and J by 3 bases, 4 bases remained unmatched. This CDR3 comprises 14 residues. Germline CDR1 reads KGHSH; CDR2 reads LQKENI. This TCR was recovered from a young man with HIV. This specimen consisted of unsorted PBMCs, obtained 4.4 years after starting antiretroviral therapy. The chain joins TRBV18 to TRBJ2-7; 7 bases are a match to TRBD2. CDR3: CASSPGSGGYEQYF. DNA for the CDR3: TGTGCCAGCTCACCAGGTTCGGGGGGCTACGAGCAGTACTTC.